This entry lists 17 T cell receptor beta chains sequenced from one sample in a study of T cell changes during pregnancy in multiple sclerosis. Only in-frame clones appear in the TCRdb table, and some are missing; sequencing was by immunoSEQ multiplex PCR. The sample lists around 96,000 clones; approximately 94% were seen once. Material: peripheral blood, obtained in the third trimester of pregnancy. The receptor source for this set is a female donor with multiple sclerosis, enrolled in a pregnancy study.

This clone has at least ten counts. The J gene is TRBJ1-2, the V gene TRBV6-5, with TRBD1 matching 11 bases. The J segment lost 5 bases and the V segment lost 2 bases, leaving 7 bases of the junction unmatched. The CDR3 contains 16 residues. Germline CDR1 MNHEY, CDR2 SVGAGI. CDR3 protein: CASSYLRTGGAYGYTF. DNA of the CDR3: TGTGCCAGCAGTTACCTCCGGACAGGGGGCGCATATGGCTACACCTTC.

The CDR3 coding sequence is TGCGCCAGCAGCTTGGAGTTAGCTAGCGGCTACAATGAGCAGTTCTTC. This translates into CASSLELASGYNEQFF. J is TRBJ2-1 and V is TRBV5-1, with TRBD2 identical over 7 bases. Germline V CDR1 and CDR2: SGHRS, YFSETQ. V lost 0 bases and J lost 3; bases outside the gene matches: 6. CDR3 length: 16 amino acids.

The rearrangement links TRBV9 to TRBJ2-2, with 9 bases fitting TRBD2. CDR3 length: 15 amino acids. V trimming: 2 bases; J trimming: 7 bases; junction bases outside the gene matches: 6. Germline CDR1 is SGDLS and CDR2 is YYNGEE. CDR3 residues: CASSVASGIGGELFF. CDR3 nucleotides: TGTGCCAGCAGCGTGGCTAGCGGGATAGGCGGGGAGCTGTTTTTT.

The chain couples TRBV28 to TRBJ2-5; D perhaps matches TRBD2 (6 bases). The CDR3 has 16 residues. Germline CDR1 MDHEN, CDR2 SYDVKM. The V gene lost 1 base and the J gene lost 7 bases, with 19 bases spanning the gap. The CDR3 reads CASSLLVDAGTWTQYF. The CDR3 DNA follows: TGTGCCAGCAGTTTATTAGTGGACGCGGGAACGTGGACCCAGTACTTC.

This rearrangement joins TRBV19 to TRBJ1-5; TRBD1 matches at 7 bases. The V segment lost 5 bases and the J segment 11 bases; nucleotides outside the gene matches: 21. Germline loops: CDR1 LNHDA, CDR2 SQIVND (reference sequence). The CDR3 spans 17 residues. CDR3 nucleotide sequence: TGTGCCAGTAGTCTACCCAAATCGACAGGGACTCCGCGGACCCAGCATTTT. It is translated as CASSLPKSTGTPRTQHF.

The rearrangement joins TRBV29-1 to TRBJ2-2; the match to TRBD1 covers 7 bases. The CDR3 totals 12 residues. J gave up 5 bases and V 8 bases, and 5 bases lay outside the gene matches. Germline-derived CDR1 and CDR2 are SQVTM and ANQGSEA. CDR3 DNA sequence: TGCAGCTCCCTACAGGGGACCGGGGAGCTGTTTTTT. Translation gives CSSLQGTGELFF.

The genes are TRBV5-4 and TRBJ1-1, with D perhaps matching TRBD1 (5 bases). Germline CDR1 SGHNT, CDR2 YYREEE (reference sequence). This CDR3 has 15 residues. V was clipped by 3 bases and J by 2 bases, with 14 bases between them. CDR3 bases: TGTGCCAGCAGCTCAATTGCAGGGATTAACACTGAAGCTTTCTTT. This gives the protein CASSSIAGINTEAFF.

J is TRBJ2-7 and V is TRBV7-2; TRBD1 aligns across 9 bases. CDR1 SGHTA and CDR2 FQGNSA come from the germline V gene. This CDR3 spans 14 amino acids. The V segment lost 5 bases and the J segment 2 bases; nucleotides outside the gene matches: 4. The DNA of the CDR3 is TGTGCCAGCAGCCTAGGGACAGGGCCCTACGAGCAGTACTTC. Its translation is CASSLGTGPYEQYF.

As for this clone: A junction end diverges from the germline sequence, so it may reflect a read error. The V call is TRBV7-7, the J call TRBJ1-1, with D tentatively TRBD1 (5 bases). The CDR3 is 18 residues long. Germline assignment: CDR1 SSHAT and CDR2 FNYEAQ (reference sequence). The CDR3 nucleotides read TGTGCTAGCAGCTTAGCAGCCGCTTGGGGCAGGGCGAACACTGAAGCTTTCTTT. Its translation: CASSLAAAWGRANTEAFF.

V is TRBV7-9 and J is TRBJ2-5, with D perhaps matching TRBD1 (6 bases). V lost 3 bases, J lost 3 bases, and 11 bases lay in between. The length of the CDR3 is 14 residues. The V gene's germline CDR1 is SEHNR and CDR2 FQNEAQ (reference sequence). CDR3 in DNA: TGTGCCAGCAGCTTGTTTGCAGGGGAAGAGACCCAGTACTTC. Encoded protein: CASSLFAGEETQYF.

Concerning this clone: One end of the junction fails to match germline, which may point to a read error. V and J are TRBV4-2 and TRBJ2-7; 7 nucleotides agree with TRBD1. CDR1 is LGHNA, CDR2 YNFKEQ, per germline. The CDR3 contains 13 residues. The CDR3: CASSQRLQGQASF. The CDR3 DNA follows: TGTGCCAGCAGCCAAAGGTTACAGGGGCAGGCATCCTTC.

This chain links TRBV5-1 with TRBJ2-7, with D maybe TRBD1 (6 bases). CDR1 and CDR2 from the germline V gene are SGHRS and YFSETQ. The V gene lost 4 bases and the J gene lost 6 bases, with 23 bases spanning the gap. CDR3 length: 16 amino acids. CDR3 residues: CASSPGSAGVNGEQYF. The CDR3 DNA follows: TGCGCCAGCAGCCCGGGATCGGCAGGGGTGAACGGCGAGCAGTACTTC.

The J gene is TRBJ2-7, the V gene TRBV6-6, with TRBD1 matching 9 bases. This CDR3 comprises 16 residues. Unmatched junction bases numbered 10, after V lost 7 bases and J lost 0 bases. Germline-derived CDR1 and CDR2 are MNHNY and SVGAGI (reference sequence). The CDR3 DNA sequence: TGTGCCAGCACCAGCAACAGGGGGCGGACCTCCTACGAGCAGTACTTC. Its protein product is CASTSNRGRTSYEQYF.

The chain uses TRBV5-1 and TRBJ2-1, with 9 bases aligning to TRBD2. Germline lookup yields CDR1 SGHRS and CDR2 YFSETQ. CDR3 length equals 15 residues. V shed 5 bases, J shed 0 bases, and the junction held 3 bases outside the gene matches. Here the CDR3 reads CASSFSGSSYNEQFF. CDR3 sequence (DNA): TGCGCCAGCAGTTTTAGCGGGAGCTCCTACAATGAGCAGTTCTTC.

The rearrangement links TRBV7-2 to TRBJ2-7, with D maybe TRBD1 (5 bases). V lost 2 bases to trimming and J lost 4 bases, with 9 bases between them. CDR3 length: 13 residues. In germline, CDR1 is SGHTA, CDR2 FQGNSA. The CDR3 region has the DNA TGTGCCAGCAGCTTAAGCAGGGAATACGAGCAGTACTTC. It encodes CASSLSREYEQYF.

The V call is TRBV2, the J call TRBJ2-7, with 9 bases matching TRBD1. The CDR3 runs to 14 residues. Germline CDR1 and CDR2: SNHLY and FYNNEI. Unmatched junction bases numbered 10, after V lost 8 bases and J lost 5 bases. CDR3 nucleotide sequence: TGTGCCAGCGACCGGGACAGGGTTTTCCACGAGCAGTACTTC. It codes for CASDRDRVFHEQYF.

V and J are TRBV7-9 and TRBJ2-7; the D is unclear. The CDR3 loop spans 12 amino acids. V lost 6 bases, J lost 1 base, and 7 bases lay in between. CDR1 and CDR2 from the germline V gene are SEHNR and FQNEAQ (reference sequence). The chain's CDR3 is CASSSESYEQYF. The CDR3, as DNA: TGTGCCAGCAGTTCGGAGTCCTACGAGCAGTACTTC.